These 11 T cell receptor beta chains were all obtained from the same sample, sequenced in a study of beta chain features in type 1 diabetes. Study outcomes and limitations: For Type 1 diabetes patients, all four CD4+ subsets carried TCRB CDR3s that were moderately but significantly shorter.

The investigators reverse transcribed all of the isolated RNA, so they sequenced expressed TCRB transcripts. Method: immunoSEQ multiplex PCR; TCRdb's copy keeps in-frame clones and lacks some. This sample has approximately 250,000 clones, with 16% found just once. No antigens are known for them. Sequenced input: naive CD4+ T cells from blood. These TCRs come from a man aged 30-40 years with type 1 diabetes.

The CDR3 reads CASSLAPGGSGRHTDTQYF. CDR3 DNA: TGTGCCAGCAGCTTAGCACCCGGGGGTAGCGGGCGACATACAGATACGCAGTATTTT. This chain uses TRBV7-2 with TRBJ2-3, with 7 positions matching TRBD2. Germline CDR1 is SGHTA and CDR2 is FQGNSA. The CDR3 covers 19 residues. V lost 0 bases and J lost 3; bases outside the gene matches: 15.

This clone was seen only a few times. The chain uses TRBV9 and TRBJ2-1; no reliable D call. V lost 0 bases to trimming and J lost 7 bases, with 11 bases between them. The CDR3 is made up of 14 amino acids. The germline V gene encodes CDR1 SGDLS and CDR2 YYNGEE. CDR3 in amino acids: CASSVGESDNEQFF. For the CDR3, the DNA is TGTGCCAGCAGCGTAGGCGAGAGTGATAATGAGCAGTTCTTC.

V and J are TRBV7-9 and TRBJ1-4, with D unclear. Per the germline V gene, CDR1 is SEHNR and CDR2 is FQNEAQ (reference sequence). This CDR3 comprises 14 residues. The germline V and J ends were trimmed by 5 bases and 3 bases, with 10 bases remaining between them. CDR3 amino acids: CASSPSGANEKLFF. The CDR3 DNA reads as TGTGCCAGCAGCCCATCCGGGGCTAATGAAAAACTGTTTTTT.

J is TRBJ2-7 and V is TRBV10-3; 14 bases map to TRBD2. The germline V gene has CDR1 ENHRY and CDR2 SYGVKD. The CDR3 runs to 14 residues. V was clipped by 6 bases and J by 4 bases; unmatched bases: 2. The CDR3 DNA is TGTGCCATCAGGGGACTAGCGGGAGAATACGAGCAGTACTTC. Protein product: CAIRGLAGEYEQYF.

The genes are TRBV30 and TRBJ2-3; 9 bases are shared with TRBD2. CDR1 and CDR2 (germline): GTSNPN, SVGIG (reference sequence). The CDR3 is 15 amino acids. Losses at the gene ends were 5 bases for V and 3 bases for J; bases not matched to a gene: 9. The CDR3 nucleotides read TGTGCCTGGTCCCTGGGACTAGCAGAGACAGATACGCAGTATTTT. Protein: CAWSLGLAETDTQYF.

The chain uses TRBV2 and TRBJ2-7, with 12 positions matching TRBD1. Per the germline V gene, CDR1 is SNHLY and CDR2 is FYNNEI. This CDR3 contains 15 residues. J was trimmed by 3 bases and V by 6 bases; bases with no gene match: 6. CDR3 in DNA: TGTGCCAGCAGGGGAGGGACAGGGGGCTTCTACGAGCAGTACTTC. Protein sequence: CASRGGTGGFYEQYF.

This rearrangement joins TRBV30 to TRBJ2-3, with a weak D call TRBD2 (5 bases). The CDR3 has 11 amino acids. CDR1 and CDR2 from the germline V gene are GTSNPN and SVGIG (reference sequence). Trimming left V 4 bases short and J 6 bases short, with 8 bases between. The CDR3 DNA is TGTGCCTGGACCGGACTCGATACGCAGTATTTT. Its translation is CAWTGLDTQYF.

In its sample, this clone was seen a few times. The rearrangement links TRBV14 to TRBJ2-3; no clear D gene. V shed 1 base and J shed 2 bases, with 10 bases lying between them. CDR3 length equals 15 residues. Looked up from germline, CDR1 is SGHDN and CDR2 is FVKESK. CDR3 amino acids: CASSQGVSYTDTQYF. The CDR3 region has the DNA TGTGCCAGCAGCCAAGGTGTCAGCTACACAGATACGCAGTATTTT.

CDR3 nucleotides: TGTGCCTGGAAGGTAGCGGGAGTCTCCTACGAGCAGTACTTC. Translated, it gives CAWKVAGVSYEQYF. This chain links TRBV30 with TRBJ2-7; TRBD2 aligns across 9 bases. V dropped 4 bases and J dropped 0; count of bases not matched to a gene: 4. The germline CDR1 and CDR2 sequences are GTSNPN and SVGIG (reference sequence). The CDR3 has 14 amino acids.

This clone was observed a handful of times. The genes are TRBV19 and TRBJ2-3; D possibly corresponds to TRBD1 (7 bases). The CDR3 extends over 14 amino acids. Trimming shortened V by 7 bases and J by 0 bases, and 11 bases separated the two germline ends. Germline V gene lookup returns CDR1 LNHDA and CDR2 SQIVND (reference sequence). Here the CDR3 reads CASTTGTSTDTQYF. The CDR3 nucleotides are TGTGCCAGTACGACAGGGACTAGCACAGATACGCAGTATTTT. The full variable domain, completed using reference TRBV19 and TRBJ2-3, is DGGITQSPKYLFRKEGQNVTLSCEQNLNHDAMYWYRQDPGQGLRLIYYSQIVNDFQKGDIAEGYSVSREKKESFPLTVTSAQKNPTAFYLCASTTGTSTDTQYFGPGTRLTVL.

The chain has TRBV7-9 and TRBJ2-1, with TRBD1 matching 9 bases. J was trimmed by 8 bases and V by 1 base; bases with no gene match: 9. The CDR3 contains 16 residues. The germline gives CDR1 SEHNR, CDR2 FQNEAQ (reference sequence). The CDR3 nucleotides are TGTGCCAGCAGCTTAGGTGGGACAGGGAACGGGGATGAGCAGTTCTTC. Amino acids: CASSLGGTGNGDEQFF.